This T cell receptor beta chain was identified during a study of shared clonotypes between healthy human individuals. Study information: CD4 naive and memory got three plates each, CD8 naive two, CD8 memory one. Study findings and constraints: Incompleteness in sorted-subset sequencing, despite large depth, was shown by rarefaction.

Comments on this clone: No antigen is known for it.

Using immunoSEQ multiplex PCR, the repertoire was profiled, and TCRdb retains in-frame clones only, with some absent. The sample shows around 2.3 million clones, approximately 95% of them seen only once. Germline trimming cut 5 bases from V and 4 bases from J; bases unmatched to any gene: 6. The CDR3 runs to 14 residues. Germline V CDR1 and CDR2: SGHAT, FQNNGV. Material for sequencing was naive CD4+ T cells sorted from blood. Subset reported: CD45RA+ positively selected. The chain couples TRBV11-2 to TRBJ1-1; TRBD1 matches 8 bases. The source of this sequence is a man aged 18 to 29 in good health. The CDR3 here is CASSVRTGSTEAFF. CDR3 DNA sequence: TGTGCCAGCAGCGTCCGGACAGGGAGCACTGAAGCTTTCTTT.